This T cell receptor (beta chain) was observed in a study of graft-versus-host responses after intestinal transplantation. Trimming removed 4 bases at V and 3 bases at J, with 10 bases between. Germline V gene data show CDR1 as SGHDT and CDR2 as YYEEEE. There are 14 residues in the CDR3. The method was immunoSEQ multiplex PCR; TCRdb's version includes in-frame clones alone and lacks a portion of them. The profile shows under 45,000 clones, 80% to 95% of them singletons. The specimen comprised PBMCs, sampled approximately 100 weeks after intestinal transplantation. The V and J genes are TRBV5-6 and TRBJ1-4; D unresolved. This receptor was taken from a human patient who received an intestinal transplant, so some T cells may come from the graft donor. In nucleotides, the CDR3 is TGTGCCAGCAGCCCCTCAGCGGCTAATGAAAAACTGTTTTTT. Amino acid sequence: CASSPSAANEKLFF.